Sequencing of this T cell receptor (beta chain) was carried out in a study of tumor-infiltrating lymphocytes in primary liver carcinoma. Extraction also yielded germline DNA, while blood RNA was obtained from unsorted whole blood. This clonotype was detected only once. The investigators made TCR beta cDNA from 400 to 550 ng total RNA, using a constant-region primer. Slightly modified ARM-PCR, run as three nested multiplex PCR rounds, produced the TCR beta libraries. TCRdb itself ran the multiplex PCR reads through MiXCR, one entry per CDR3 protein. The sample records around 210,000 distinct CDR3 sequences, less than 70% being singletons. Sequenced: peripheral blood. The TCR comes from a woman aged 60-75 years with primary liver carcinoma and hepatitis B virus infection.

CDR3 sequence (DNA): TGTGCCAGCAGCGCCGGGACAGGGAGGTCCTACGAGCAGTACTTC. Translation gives CASSAGTGRSYEQYF. The chain employs TRBV6-1 and TRBJ2-7; 9 bases line up with TRBD1. CDR3 length: 15 amino acids. Per germline, CDR1 MNHNS and CDR2 SASEGT. Trimming at V came to 6 bases and at J to 1 base, leaving 7 bases not matched to a gene.